One TCR beta chain is described in this entry. The antigen is not known. Naive CD8 isolation took CD45RO-negative cells positively selected for CCR7 and excluded terminally differentiated effector memory CD45RA+ cells. V shed 2 bases and J shed 8 bases, with 19 bases lying between them. This CDR3 is built from 16 residues. CDR1 and CDR2 (germline): LGHNA, YNFKEQ. Sequencing used immunoSEQ multiplex PCR; TCRdb keeps in-frame clones, though not all of them. The repertoire holds roughly 1,800,000 clones, with about 95% as singletons. The data were obtained in a study of shared clonotypes between healthy human individuals. Study-wide results and caveats: The sharing of about 5% of naive CD4 clonotypes was seen across a few donors. Estimated richness was generally greater in naive than memory subsets.

The genes are TRBV4-2 and TRBJ1-3; D may be TRBD1 (6 bases). Sequencing input: naive CD8+ T cells sorted from blood. This sequence originates from a man between 18 and 35 years old in good health. CDR3 DNA: TGTGCCAGCAGCCAAAGATGGGCGGGGGCCGAAGACACCATATATTTT. Residues: CASSQRWAGAEDTIYF.